The 17 T cell receptor beta chains in this list originate from one sample, sequenced in a study of early T cells in non-severe SARS-CoV-2 infection. TCRdb redid the calling of the 5' RACE reads with MiXCR, one entry per CDR3 protein. The sample lists tens of thousands of distinct CDR3 sequences, 9% occurring once. Input material: whole blood. These receptors all come from an adult who was a healthcare worker with PCR-confirmed SARS-CoV-2 infection or an uninfected control (not recorded which).

This clonotype has at least ten counts. The genes are TRBV19 and TRBJ2-1, with 8 bases matching TRBD1. Trimming removed 2 bases from V and 2 bases from J; junction bases left unmatched: 5. The CDR3 consists of 16 residues. Per the germline V gene, CDR1 is LNHDA and CDR2 is SQIVND (reference sequence). The CDR3 coding sequence is TGTGCCAGTAGTATAAAGGGGACAGGAGCCTACAATGAGCAGTTCTTC. Encoded protein: CASSIKGTGAYNEQFF.

This clonotype has at least ten counts. In nucleotides, the CDR3 is TGCGCCAGCAGCCAAGAATTACAGGCCAGGGGCACTGAAGCTTTCTTT. It translates to CASSQELQARGTEAFF. This chain uses TRBV4-3 with TRBJ1-1; perhaps TRBD1 as D (6 bases). CDR1 and CDR2 (germline): LGHNA, YSLEER. The CDR3 contains 16 residues. The ends were cut back, 0 bases at V and 4 bases at J, with 15 bases in the middle.

This clonotype was seen more than once but under ten times. This chain uses TRBV29-1 with TRBJ2-7; 9 nucleotides line up with TRBD2. V dropped 0 bases and J dropped 2; count of bases not matched to a gene: 5. The CDR3 totals 15 residues. The V gene's germline CDR1 is SQVTM and CDR2 ANQGSEA. In DNA, the CDR3 is TGCAGCGTTGAAGAAGGAAGCGGGGGGCCCTACGAGCAGTACTTC. Translated: CSVEEGSGGPYEQYF.

About this clonotype itself: This clone may be a read error of a much larger clone one base away. The gene calls are TRBV3-1 and TRBJ2-3; D is perhaps TRBD1 or TRBD2 (5 bases each). The V gene's germline CDR1 is LGHDT and CDR2 YNNKEL (reference sequence). This CDR3 has 12 amino acids. Trimming took 6 bases from V and 8 from J, leaving 12 bases between them. The CDR3 sequence is CASRLKRGTQYF. The CDR3 bases are TGTGCCAGCAGACTGAAGAGGGGTACGCAGTATTTT.

This clonotype was counted many times. The rearrangement joins TRBV5-6 to TRBJ2-3; D is uncertain. V was trimmed by 1 base and J by 4 bases, leaving 7 bases between them. Germline V gives CDR1 SGHDT, CDR2 YYEEEE. CDR3 size: 13 residues. CDR3: CASSLRIADTQYF. In DNA, the CDR3 is TGTGCCAGCAGCTTGCGAATTGCAGATACGCAGTATTTT.

The chain combines TRBV7-3 with TRBJ2-3; D gene unclear. The V end lost 5 bases, the J end lost 6 bases, and 15 bases lay between the germline ends. The germline gives CDR1 SGHTA, CDR2 FQGTGA. The CDR3 has 14 amino acids. CDR3 DNA sequence: TGTGCCAGCAGCCGATACCAGGACCCGGATACGCAGTATTTT. Its translation: CASSRYQDPDTQYF.

Only a few counts were recorded for this clonotype. The gene calls are TRBV28 and TRBJ2-1; no definite D call. The CDR3 is 10 residues long. Germline V gives CDR1 MDHEN, CDR2 SYDVKM. The ends were cut back, 5 bases at V and 8 bases at J, with 4 bases in the middle. The chain's CDR3 is CASSGDEQFF. CDR3 coding DNA: TGTGCCAGCAGTGGGGATGAGCAGTTCTTC.

This clonotype was detected many times. This chain joins TRBV6-2 or TRBV6-3 and TRBJ1-5, with 7 bases that match TRBD1. V was pared by 6 bases and J by 0 bases, with 2 bases of the junction left unmatched. CDR3 length equals 14 residues. CDR1 is MNHEY, CDR2 SVGEGT, per germline. This CDR3 reads CASRQGNSNQPQHF. CDR3 in DNA: TGTGCCAGCAGACAGGGGAATAGCAATCAGCCCCAGCATTTT.

This clonotype was counted only a few times. The chain combines TRBV15 with TRBJ2-3, with no clear D. Trimming stripped 4 bases from V and 7 bases from J, with 6 bases between. Germline loops: CDR1 LNHNV, CDR2 YYDKDF (reference sequence). The CDR3 extends over 11 amino acids. CDR3 in DNA: TGTGCCACCAGCAACAGCCATACGCAGTATTTT. It is translated as CATSNSHTQYF.

In its sample, this clonotype was seen a few times. This chain joins TRBV7-9 and TRBJ2-4; D not certain. The V end lost 2 bases, the J end lost 1 base, and 6 bases lay between the germline ends. This CDR3 has 14 amino acids. In germline, CDR1 is SEHNR, CDR2 FQNEAQ (reference sequence). The CDR3 loop reads CASSLPGAKNIQYF. The CDR3 coding sequence is TGTGCCAGCAGCTTACCGGGTGCCAAAAACATTCAGTACTTC. The entire variable domain, with the rest obtained from reference TRBV7-9 and TRBJ2-4, is as follows: DTGVSQNPRHKITKRGQNVTFRCDPISEHNRLYWYRQTLGQGPEFLTYFQNEAQLEKSRLLSDRFSAERPKGSFSTLEIQRTEQGDSAMYLCASSLPGAKNIQYFGAGTRLSVL.

This clonotype was seen ten or more times. The gene calls are TRBV12-3 or TRBV12-4 and TRBJ2-1, with 8 bases identical to TRBD2. The V and J ends lost 6 bases and 9 bases, in that order; junction bases with no gene match: 13. The CDR3 has 15 residues. The chain's CDR3 is CASSPRAGGSSEQFF. The CDR3 coding sequence is TGTGCCAGCAGCCCCCGGGCGGGGGGCAGCAGTGAGCAGTTCTTC.

This chain joins TRBV10-2 and TRBJ1-5; 7 bases map to TRBD1. The CDR3 loop spans 16 amino acids. V lost 1 base to trimming and J lost 5 bases; unmatched junction nucleotides: 8. From germline, CDR1 is WSHSY and CDR2 SAAADI. The CDR3 reads CASSEWTGKMDQPQHF. The CDR3, as DNA: TGCGCCAGCAGTGAGTGGACAGGAAAGATGGATCAGCCCCAGCATTTT.

The chain is built from TRBV7-2 and TRBJ2-7; 7 bases fit TRBD1. Germline CDR1 SGHTA, CDR2 FQGNSA. V shed 5 bases, J shed 6 bases, and the junction held 4 bases outside the gene matches. CDR3 length equals 12 residues. CDR3 sequence reads: CASSLTGAEQYF. CDR3 DNA sequence: TGTGCCAGCAGCCTTACAGGGGCCGAGCAGTACTTC.

In this sample, this clonotype turned up many times. The genes are TRBV6-2 or TRBV6-3 and TRBJ2-6; D unresolved. Germline assignment: CDR1 MNHEY and CDR2 SVGEGT. The CDR3 consists of 14 residues. Trimming shortened V by 4 bases and J by 0 bases, and 4 bases separated the two germline ends. CDR3 protein: CASSWFSGANVLTF. CDR3 bases: TGTGCCAGCAGTTGGTTCTCTGGGGCCAACGTCCTGACTTTC.

Turning to this clonotype: Its ends do not fully match the called genes, so a read error is possible. The chain recombines TRBV11-2 with TRBJ2-5; perhaps TRBD2 as D (6 bases). This CDR3 is 12 amino acids long. Germline values: CDR1 SGHAT, CDR2 FQNNGV. The CDR3 nucleotides read TGTGCCAGCAGCTCGGGCCCACCGGGAGAGGAATTC. This encodes CASSSGPPGEEF. The whole variable domain, remainder taken from reference TRBV11-2 and TRBJ2-5, is EAGVAQSPRYKIIEKRQSVAFWCNPISGHATLYWYQQILGQGPKLLIQFQNNGVVDDSQLPKDRFSAERLKGVDSTLKIQPAKLEDSAVYLCASSSGPPGEEFGPGTRLLVL.

This clonotype was detected ten times or more. The chain recombines TRBV11-1 with TRBJ2-7; the D call may be TRBD1 or TRBD2 (5 bases each). CDR3 length: 15 amino acids. V was trimmed by 1 base and J by 5 bases, leaving 15 bases between them. Germline loops: CDR1 SGHAT, CDR2 FQDESV (reference sequence). In nucleotides, the CDR3 is TGTGCCAGCAGCTTAGACACCGGGACCAGGGACGAGCAGTACTTC. Translation gives CASSLDTGTRDEQYF.

In its sample, this clonotype was seen many times. The V and J genes are TRBV9 and TRBJ2-2; D is undetermined. V shed 4 bases and J shed 8 bases, with 15 bases lying between them. The CDR3 has 14 amino acids. Looked up from germline, CDR1 is SGDLS and CDR2 is YYNGEE. The CDR3 DNA sequence: TGTGCCAGCAGCCCGGACCCGGTTCCAGGGGAGCTGTTTTTT. Translating it yields CASSPDPVPGELFF.